This T cell receptor beta chain comes out of a study of PD-L1 blockade in urothelial cancer. Study-wide background: As for prior chemotherapy regimens, patients had received 0 to 3. Samples came from 3 weeks, at the second dose, and 6 weeks into treatment. Blood-derived samples held a median roughly 150,000 T cells.

This table comes from immunoSEQ multiplex PCR, and its TCRdb copy is limited to in-frame clones, with some not included. The data contain about 38,000 clones, around 89% of them singletons. This clone was recorded a few times. Disease in patients was locally advanced or metastatic urothelial carcinoma. Trimming took 3 bases from V and 5 from J; bases not matched to a gene: 5. CDR1 is LGHNA and CDR2 is YSLEER in the germline V gene. The CDR3 length is 16 residues. This TCR came from a man in his 60s with urothelial cancer. This sequence joins TRBV4-3 and TRBJ1-6, with TRBD1 identical over 9 bases. Material: PBMCs, obtained around atezolizumab (anti-PD-L1) treatment. CDR3 nucleotides: TGCGCCAGCAGCCAGGAAGGGACAGGGAATAATTCACCCCTCCACTTT. It codes for CASSQEGTGNNSPLHF.